This paragraph covers one TCR beta chain sequence. V lost 6 bases, J lost 4 bases, and 10 bases stayed unmatched. The CDR3 has 15 residues. Germline loops: CDR1 SGHRS, CDR2 YFSETQ. This sample is drawn from a study of shared clonotypes between healthy human individuals. Libraries were prepared by immunoSEQ multiplex PCR; TCRdb keeps only in-frame clonotypes and omits some of them. The profile shows under 1,900,000 clones, 98% of them singletons. The chain is built from TRBV5-1 and TRBJ2-7; 10 nucleotides agree with TRBD2. This receptor was identified in a young man in good health. The sequenced sample consisted of naive CD4+ T cells sorted from blood. Subset denoted: CD45RA+ positively selected. The CDR3 bases are TGCGCCAGCACCCGGATCGCTAGCGGGAGTTACGAGCAGTACTTC. This sequence encodes CASTRIASGSYEQYF.